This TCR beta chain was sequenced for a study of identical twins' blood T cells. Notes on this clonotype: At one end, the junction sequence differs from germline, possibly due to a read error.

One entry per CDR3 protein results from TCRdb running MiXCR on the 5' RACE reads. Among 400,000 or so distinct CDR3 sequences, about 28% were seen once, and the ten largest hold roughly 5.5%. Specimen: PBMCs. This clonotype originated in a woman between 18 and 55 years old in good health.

CDR3: CASSPYRGRGEAFF. CDR3 nucleotides: TGCGCCAGCAGCCCGTACAGGGGACGGGGTGAAGCTTTCTTT. The genes are TRBV7-9 and TRBJ1-1, with 7 bases that match TRBD1. CDR1 SEHNR and CDR2 FQNEAQ come from the germline V gene (reference sequence). The CDR3 contains 14 residues.